Listed below are T cell receptor beta chains from one sample, sequenced in a study of cytomegalovirus exposure and HLA in healthy donors. The method was immunoSEQ multiplex PCR; TCRdb's version includes in-frame clones alone and lacks a portion of them. The sample shows roughly 110,000 clones, under 70% of them seen only once. Sequenced input: PBMCs. Receptors originate from a man aged 30 to 39 in good health and CMV-seropositive. Both conserved end residues are part of each CDR3. D genes are given only for firm matches. Size values are once, few and many counts, or a class for expanded clones, and some rows have none.

v_gene,j_gene,d_gene,abundance,CDR3nt,CDR3aa
TRBV6-5,TRBJ2-7,NA,NA,TGTGCCAGCAGTTCTATAAGCGGACTGACCTACGAGCAGTACTTC,CASSSISGLTYEQYF
TRBV27,TRBJ1-2,NA,NA,TGTGCCAGCAGTTCCACCCCCAGGGGATGGAACTATGGCTACACCTTC,CASSSTPRGWNYGYTF
TRBV2,TRBJ2-5,NA,NA,TGTGCCAGCAGTGAAGCCGCGGGGACGGAAGAGACCCAGTACTTC,CASSEAAGTEETQYF
TRBV19,TRBJ1-1,TRBD1,NA,TGTGCCAGTAATACAGGGGGGATTTTAGGCACTGAAGCTTTCTTT,CASNTGGILGTEAFF
TRBV7-9,TRBJ1-2,TRBD1,NA,TGTGCCAGCAGCTTAGTTGCCCTGGGACAGGGCTATGGCTACACCTTC,CASSLVALGQGYGYTF
TRBV5-4,TRBJ2-5,TRBD1,NA,TGTGCCAGCAGCTCGGGACAGGTTCAAGAGACCCAGTACTTC,CASSSGQVQETQYF
TRBV19,TRBJ2-2,NA,NA,TGTGCCAGTAGTCAGGGTCCCACCGGGGAGCTGTTTTTT,CASSQGPTGELFF
TRBV5-1,TRBJ2-2,NA,few,TGCGCCAGCAGCTTGGGTCCAGCGGGGAACACCGGGGAGCTGTTTTTT,CASSLGPAGNTGELFF
TRBV25-1,TRBJ2-7,NA,NA,TGTGCCAGCAGTGCAGGGTACAGCTACGAGCAGTACTTC,CASSAGYSYEQYF
TRBV18,TRBJ1-2,NA,NA,TGTGCCAGCTCACCCGTCGACTCCTCGAACTATGGCTACACCTTC,CASSPVDSSNYGYTF
TRBV5-6,TRBJ2-7,NA,NA,TGTGCCAGCAGCTCCACCGGGGGAGCCTACGAGCAGTACTTC,CASSSTGGAYEQYF
TRBV7-9,TRBJ1-2,NA,few,TGTGCCAGCAGCTCCCCCGGGGAAGCTAACTATGGCTACACCTTC,CASSSPGEANYGYTF
TRBV29-1,TRBJ1-2,NA,NA,TGCAGCGCTACTCCAGGGGAAGACTATGGCTACACCTTC,CSATPGEDYGYTF
TRBV4-1,TRBJ1-1,NA,NA,TGCGCCAGCAGCCAAGGTGGCGGGGGCGGTGAAGCTTTCTTT,CASSQGGGGGEAFF
TRBV2,TRBJ1-2,NA,few,TGTGCCAGCAGTTACTCCAGGGCTGAGGATGGCTACACCTTC,CASSYSRAEDGYTF
TRBV18,TRBJ2-5,NA,NA,TGTGCCAGCCTCCGGACAGTCCAAGAGACCCAGTACTTC,CASLRTVQETQYF
TRBV7-9,TRBJ2-5,NA,NA,TGTGCCAGCAGCCTCTGGGGGGGGCGCGAGACCCAGTACTTC,CASSLWGGRETQYF